This T cell receptor beta chain is from a study of blood T cells in healthy people across ages. General study results and limits: Using unsorted PBMCs precluded a conclusive naive versus antigen-experienced comparison. A strong correlation between TCR beta diversity and naive T cell percentage was seen.

Each donor supplied 7.5 to 10 milliliters of peripheral blood. Comment on this clonotype: Its antigen remains unidentified.

Trimming took 0 bases from V and 3 from J; bases not matched to a gene: 12. Germline CDR1 is LGHNA and CDR2 is YNFKEQ. CDR3 length: 19 residues. A second about 7 to 11 cycle PCR used barcoded and J-beta primers. Each CDR3 protein is one row after TCRdb ran MiXCR on the 5' RACE reads. Found here are about 1.6 million distinct CDR3 sequences, roughly 32% of them singletons; the top ten hold approximately 11%. This sequence originates from a woman in her 30s in good health. The chain recombines TRBV4-2 with TRBJ2-3; 10 bases are shared with TRBD2. The sequencing sample was made of blood. CDR3 residues: CASSQDRASGSKGTDTQYF. CDR3 bases: TGTGCCAGCAGCCAAGATCGGGCTAGCGGGAGTAAAGGGACAGATACGCAGTATTTT.